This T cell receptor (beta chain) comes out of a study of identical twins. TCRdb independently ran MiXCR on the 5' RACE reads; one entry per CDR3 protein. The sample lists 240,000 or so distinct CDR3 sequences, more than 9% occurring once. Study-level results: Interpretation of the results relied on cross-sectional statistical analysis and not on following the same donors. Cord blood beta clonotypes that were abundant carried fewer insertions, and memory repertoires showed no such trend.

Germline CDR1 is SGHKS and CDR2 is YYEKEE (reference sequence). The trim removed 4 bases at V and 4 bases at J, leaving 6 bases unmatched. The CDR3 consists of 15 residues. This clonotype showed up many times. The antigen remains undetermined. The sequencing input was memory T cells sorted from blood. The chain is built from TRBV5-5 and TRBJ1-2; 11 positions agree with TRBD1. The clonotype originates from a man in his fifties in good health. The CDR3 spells CASSPRGQGVYGYTF. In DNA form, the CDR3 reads TGTGCCAGCAGCCCCCGGGGACAGGGGGTCTATGGCTACACCTTC.